Below are 10 T cell receptor beta chains sequenced from a single sample in a study of early T cells in non-severe SARS-CoV-2 infection. Using its own MiXCR run on the 5' RACE reads, TCRdb lists one record per CDR3 protein. Among about 56,000 distinct CDR3 sequences listed, about 16% were seen once. Sequencing was performed on whole blood, taken at baseline. The receptors shown here come from an adult who was a healthcare worker with PCR-confirmed SARS-CoV-2 infection or an uninfected control (not recorded which).

This clonotype appeared a few times. The rearrangement uses TRBV10-3 and TRBJ2-3, with D perhaps given as TRBD1 or TRBD2 (5 bases each). Germline CDR1 and CDR2: ENHRY and SYGVKD. Trimming pared 0 bases from V and 6 bases from J, leaving 10 bases between. The CDR3 length is 14 residues. CDR3 sequence: CAISESTGTDTQYF. For the CDR3, the DNA is TGTGCCATCAGTGAGTCGACGGGGACCGATACGCAGTATTTT.

This clonotype was detected many times. V is TRBV25-1 and J is TRBJ2-3, with 10 bases lining up with TRBD1. The junction had 10 bases not matched to a gene; V was cut back by 6 bases and J by 4 bases. Germline V CDR1 and CDR2: MGHDK, SYGVNS. CDR3 length: 16 residues. The CDR3 nucleotides are TGTGCCAGCAGCCATGCGACAGGGGGCGGCCCAGATACGCAGTATTTT. Its protein product is CASSHATGGGPDTQYF.

In its sample, this clonotype was seen many times. V usage is TRBV5-1 and J usage is TRBJ2-7; D is perhaps TRBD1 or TRBD2 (5 bases each). The V and J ends lost 2 bases and 4 bases respectively, with 13 bases between them. CDR3 length: 14 amino acids. Germline values: CDR1 SGHRS, CDR2 YFSETQ. The CDR3 reads CASSFEGSGYEQYF. In DNA, the CDR3 is TGCGCCAGCAGCTTCGAGGGGTCAGGGTACGAGCAGTACTTC.

The rearrangement links TRBV11-2 to TRBJ1-2; 12 bases align to TRBD1. Germline CDR1 and CDR2: SGHAT and FQNNGV. This CDR3 comprises 15 residues. Trimming cost V 6 bases and J 6 bases; bases outside gene matches: 8. DNA for the CDR3: TGTGCCAGCAGGCCAGCCGGGACAGGGGGCGATGGCTACACCTTC. Translated: CASRPAGTGGDGYTF.

This clonotype was detected ten times or more. At one end the junction does not follow the germline gene, possibly because of a read error. This rearrangement joins TRBV29-1 to TRBJ1-5; D is possibly TRBD1 (5 bases). The CDR3 has 13 residues. CDR1 SQVTM and CDR2 ANQGSEA come from the germline V gene. The CDR3 protein is CSVAQGTNKPQHF. In nucleotides, the CDR3 is TGCAGCGTTGCTCAGGGTACCAATAAGCCCCAGCATTTT.

The sample holds a few counts of this clonotype. The rearrangement uses TRBV6-2 or TRBV6-3 and TRBJ2-3; 9 bases align to TRBD2. Germline CDR1 and CDR2: MNHEY and SVGEGT. V lost 2 bases to trimming and J lost 3 bases; unmatched junction nucleotides: 6. The CDR3 has 16 amino acids. The CDR3 region is CASSYEASGMTDTQYF. The CDR3 DNA is TGTGCCAGCAGTTACGAGGCTAGCGGGATGACAGATACGCAGTATTTT.

The chain joins TRBV19 to TRBJ1-2; D remains unclear. Trimming removed 6 bases from V and 2 bases from J, with 16 bases in between. Germline V gene sequence: CDR1 LNHDA, CDR2 SQIVND (reference sequence). CDR3 size: 15 residues. As DNA, the CDR3 is TGTGCCAGTAGGACGGGCAGCGGCGTCAACTATGGCTACACCTTC. This gives the protein CASRTGSGVNYGYTF. Complete variable domain (other parts from reference TRBV19 and TRBJ1-2): DGGITQSPKYLFRKEGQNVTLSCEQNLNHDAMYWYRQDPGQGLRLIYYSQIVNDFQKGDIAEGYSVSREKKESFPLTVTSAQKNPTAFYLCASRTGSGVNYGYTFGSGTRLTVV.

This sequence joins TRBV5-4 and TRBJ2-1; TRBD2 matches at 11 bases. Unmatched junction bases numbered 10, after V lost 5 bases and J lost 9 bases. The CDR3 consists of 15 residues. The germline gives CDR1 SGHNT, CDR2 YYREEE (reference sequence). As DNA, the CDR3 is TGTGCCAGCAGTACGACGTCGACTAGCGGGATTGAGCAGTTCTTC. It specifies CASSTTSTSGIEQFF.

This chain links TRBV5-1 with TRBJ1-1; 10 bases fit TRBD1. J gave up 6 bases and V 2 bases, and 4 bases lay outside the gene matches. Per germline, CDR1 SGHRS and CDR2 YFSETQ. The CDR3 extends over 14 amino acids. The CDR3 is CASSLGQGDAEAFF. The CDR3 nucleotides read TGCGCCAGCAGCTTAGGACAGGGGGACGCTGAAGCTTTCTTT.

This clonotype was seen a few times. The rearrangement uses TRBV9 and TRBJ2-3, with 9 bases lining up with TRBD2. Germline-derived CDR1 and CDR2 are SGDLS and YYNGEE. The length of the CDR3 is 16 residues. With V trimmed by 4 bases and J by 4 bases, 10 bases remained unmatched. CDR3 sequence reads: CASSLSSGITSDTQYF. CDR3 DNA sequence: TGTGCCAGCAGCCTCTCTAGCGGGATTACATCAGATACGCAGTATTTT.